This TCR beta chain was documented in a study of PD-1 blockade in classical Hodgkin lymphoma (dated by TCRdb to about 2020). At the level of the whole study: Nivolumab dosing was 3 mg/kg intravenously every 2 weeks, continuing until either disease progression or unacceptable toxicity. The study used TCR beta sequencing and CyTOF to define a peripheral blood immune signature of response to PD-1 blockade in classical Hodgkin lymphoma. Study-wide conclusions, independent of this receptor: The study was restricted to a single clinical trial cohort, and the causes of repertoire differences, possibly disease activity or prior therapy, were left undefined. Baseline TCR diversity was reported to be lower in newly diagnosed patients than in healthy donors, and even lower in relapsed/refractory patients. CD4+ but not CD8+ TCR diversity rose significantly by C4D1 (p=0.0027 vs p=0.16), most apparent in complete responders (p=0.02). Trial patients achieving complete response had baseline diversity similar to newly diagnosed patients, whereas partial responders and progressors had significantly lower diversity. Diversity was lower in patients who began nivolumab less than 1 year after ASCT, so these patients were left out of later analyses to avoid confounding by immune reconstitution.

From its cysteine to its phenylalanine, the CDR3 spans 14 amino acids. Just the 42-base CDR3 DNA is kept, in frame starting at base 1. CDR1 LNHNV and CDR2 YYDKDF were looked up in the germline V gene (reference sequence). The junction shows trimming of 0 bases on V and 7 bases on J, and the gene matches do not reach 5 bases of it. With respect to this clone: Its specific antigen is unknown. No base quality values were provided; no much bigger clone lies one nucleotide off.

The Qiagen DNeasy kit was used to extract genomic DNA from unsorted PBMCs and from the negatively selected CD4+ and CD8+ fractions. TCR beta CDR3 regions were amplified by immunoSEQ multiplex PCR using primers annealing to V and J segments. A synthetic immune receptor repertoire was used to minimize amplification bias, and remaining bias was computationally removed after sequencing. The authors processed their data as follows. Repertoire diversity was quantified as the Shannon entropy index using custom Python scripts. Unsorted, CD4+ and CD8+ repertoires were examined separately, except in combined analyses, for which CD4+ and CD8+ sequences were merged in silico. A clone counted as expanded when the clone's frequency after treatment rose at least 2-fold relative to C1D1, and clones undetected at baseline were given a pseudocount of 0.5. Clones with 0 or 1 copy at C1D1 were defined as singleton clones, while clones with 2 or more copies were defined as non-singleton clones. Clones expanded in unsorted samples were annotated as CD4+, CD8+ or unknown by matching protein sequences in sorted samples from the same patient. Diversity changes from C1D1 to C4D1 were tested in paired samples using Wilcoxon tests. TCRdb carries this immuneACCESS record with in-frame sequences only. Its versions omit some clonotypes, under half of them owing to an unresolved V gene in the studies checked, with the rest unexplained. The V and J calls and clone size come from that table; D and trimming were worked out from the DNA. This sample is represented by some 25,000 clones; around 68% of them were singletons. The ten largest clones capture just under 30% of the sample.

In the paper's terms, the time point label means: cycle 4 day 1 (C4D1), after six to seven weeks of nivolumab. Relapse after autologous stem cell transplantation had occurred in all trial patients, and cohorts A, B and C were distinguished by prior brentuximab vedotin exposure. The trial cohort comprised around 60 patients with relapsed/refractory classical Hodgkin lymphoma whose best overall responses were complete response, partial response or progressive disease. Trial patients were treated with single-agent nivolumab in the multi-cohort phase II CheckMate 205 trial. An independent review committee assessed best overall response using the 2007 International Working Group response criteria. PBMCs from the trial were collected at three points: immediately before nivolumab initiation (C1D1), and during therapy at cycle 2 day 1 and cycle 4 day 1. Peripheral blood was collected in 8 mL Vacutainer Cell Preparation Tubes, from which PBMCs were isolated by centrifugation and then cryopreserved.

This clonotype was obtained from a human donor with classical Hodgkin lymphoma. Sequences were derived from peripheral blood mononuclear cells (PBMCs), sampled before the fourth cycle of nivolumab. Here the chain combines TRBV15 and TRBJ2-7; 8 central bases correspond to TRBD2. The CDR3 protein sequence reads: CATSRDGGAREQYF. The sequenced DNA is TGTGCCACCAGCAGAGACGGGGGGGCGCGGGAGCAGTACTTC.